Each of the 5 T cell receptor beta chains below was sequenced from the same sample in a study of T-cell reconstitution after alpha-beta-depleted transplantation in children. The TCRbeta library incorporated unique molecular identifiers. TCRdb recomputed calls from the PCR reads with MiXCR, one row per CDR3 protein. This table holds around 700,000 distinct CDR3 sequences, 10% to 15% found once. This material consisted of PBMCs, taken before TCRalphabeta/CD19-depleted stem cell transplant. The receptors originated from a girl aged 2 to 10 with congenital amegakaryocytic thrombocytopenia, due to receive a stem cell transplant.

The V and J genes are TRBV5-1 and TRBJ2-1; no reliable D call. The CDR3 covers 16 residues. V was pared by 0 bases and J by 0 bases, with 10 bases between. Germline V gene data show CDR1 as SGHRS and CDR2 as YFSETQ. CDR3 in amino acids: CASSLAGFSSYNEQFF. CDR3 in DNA: TGCGCCAGCAGCTTGGCCGGGTTTAGCTCCTACAATGAGCAGTTCTTC. The full variable domain, completed using reference TRBV5-1 and TRBJ2-1, is KAGVTQTPRYLIKTRGQQVTLSCSPISGHRSVSWYQQTPGQGLQFLFEYFSETQRNKGNFPGRFSGRQFSNSRSEMNVSTLELGDSALYLCASSLAGFSSYNEQFFGPGTRLTVL.

This clonotype was observed many times. The chain is built from TRBV5-1 and TRBJ2-1; 7 nucleotides align to TRBD2. Germline CDR1 is SGHRS and CDR2 is YFSETQ. The V segment lost 3 bases and the J segment 0 bases; nucleotides outside the gene matches: 12. This CDR3 is built from 18 residues. CDR3 nucleotides: TGCGCCAGCAGCTCCCTCGGGGGGAGGACGAGCTCCTACAATGAGCAGTTCTTC. It encodes CASSSLGGRTSSYNEQFF.

This clonotype came up a few times. The chain links TRBV7-2 to TRBJ2-7, with a tentative D call TRBD1 (5 bases). Trimming shortened V by 5 bases and J by 3 bases, and 8 bases separated the two germline ends. Germline values: CDR1 SGHTA, CDR2 FQGNSA. CDR3 length: 12 amino acids. Here the CDR3 reads CASSGHHYEQYF. The CDR3 DNA follows: TGTGCCAGCAGCGGACACCACTACGAGCAGTACTTC.

This clonotype occurred a few times. V is TRBV27 and J is TRBJ2-1; D might be TRBD2 (6 bases). V was trimmed by 5 bases and J by 9 bases, leaving 14 bases between them. The CDR3 extends over 13 amino acids. Germline loops: CDR1 MNHEY, CDR2 SMNVEV (reference sequence). CDR3 nucleotide sequence: TGTGCCAGCAGTGGGGGACTGGTGGGTGAGCAGTTCTTC. It translates to CASSGGLVGEQFF.

This clonotype was counted between two and nine times. This chain links TRBV15 with TRBJ2-5, with unresolved D. The length of the CDR3 is 14 residues. V was trimmed by 0 bases and J by 2 bases, leaving 7 bases between them. Germline assignment: CDR1 LNHNV and CDR2 YYDKDF (reference sequence). The CDR3 here is CATSRDSHQETQYF. The DNA of the CDR3 is TGTGCCACCAGCAGAGATAGTCATCAAGAGACCCAGTACTTC.